One sample yielded the 25 T cell receptor beta chains listed below, sequenced in a study of blood T cells in healthy people across ages. A second PCR of 7 to 11 cycles used a sample-barcoded 5' primer and a J-beta primer mix. TCRdb fed the 5' RACE reads into MiXCR, producing one record per CDR3 protein. Among around 820,000 distinct CDR3 sequences listed, approximately 25% were seen once. Another study also made use of these data, one on T cells of mothers and their children.

The sequencing input was blood. The receptors come from a boy younger than 18 in good health.

This clonotype was detected only a few times. The V call is TRBV5-1, the J call TRBJ1-4; possible D gene TRBD1, 6 bases. The V end lost 0 bases, the J end lost 5 bases, and 14 bases lay between the germline ends. CDR1 is SGHRS, CDR2 YFSETQ, per germline. This CDR3 contains 16 residues. CDR3 region: CASSLARGGPNEKLFF. DNA of the CDR3: TGCGCCAGCAGCTTGGCCCGTGGGGGGCCCAATGAAAAACTGTTTTTT.

This clonotype occurred a few times. The V and J genes are TRBV12-3 or TRBV12-4 and TRBJ1-5; D remains ambiguous. The CDR3 spans 14 residues. Trimming pared 6 bases from V and 4 bases from J, leaving 13 bases between. CDR3 sequence: CASSPNIANQPQHF. In nucleotides, the CDR3 is TGTGCCAGCAGCCCGAATATAGCAAATCAGCCCCAGCATTTT.

This clonotype was counted a few times. The gene calls are TRBV20-1 and TRBJ2-3; 10 bases are a match to TRBD2. This CDR3 spans 14 amino acids. Trimming at V came to 7 bases and at J to 3 bases, leaving 7 bases not matched to a gene. Germline CDR1 DFQATT, CDR2 SNEGSKA (reference sequence). CDR3 sequence: CSVTSGRVTDTQYF. The CDR3 region has the DNA TGCAGTGTCACAAGCGGGAGGGTAACAGATACGCAGTATTTT.

V usage is TRBV19 and J usage is TRBJ2-5; possibly TRBD1 for D (6 bases). Gene TRBJ2-1 matches the end of the DNA better, so the J call may be wrong. The CDR3 runs to 13 residues. Looked up from germline, CDR1 is LNHDA and CDR2 is SQIVND (reference sequence). CDR3 residues: CASSHRASDEQFF. The CDR3, as DNA: TGTGCCAGTAGTCACAGGGCCTCGGATGAGCAGTTCTTC.

The chain carries TRBV28 and TRBJ2-1; tentative D call: TRBD1 (6 bases). The CDR3 loop spans 12 amino acids. V gave up 7 bases and J gave up 9 bases, with 13 bases separating them. From germline, CDR1 is MDHEN and CDR2 SYDVKM. CDR3: CASTTGYGEQFF. The CDR3 DNA follows: TGTGCCAGCACCACAGGGTACGGTGAGCAGTTCTTC.

This clonotype was seen only a few times. V usage is TRBV18 and J usage is TRBJ2-1; 8 bases agree with TRBD2. The CDR3 length is 14 residues. Losses at the gene ends were 4 bases for V and 6 bases for J; bases not matched to a gene: 5. From germline, CDR1 is KGHSH and CDR2 LQKENI. The CDR3 DNA reads as TGTGCCAGCTCACAACAGCGGGAGAGCAATGAGCAGTTCTTC. Translated, it gives CASSQQRESNEQFF.

This chain uses TRBV9 with TRBJ2-7; TRBD1 matches at 9 bases. CDR1 is SGDLS and CDR2 is YYNGEE in the germline V gene. This CDR3 comprises 14 residues. V gave up 3 bases and J gave up 6 bases; unmatched junction bases: 7. CDR3 protein: CASSASGTGLEQYF. In nucleotides, the CDR3 is TGTGCCAGCAGCGCCTCCGGGACAGGGCTCGAGCAGTACTTC. The variable domain in full, completed from reference TRBV9 and TRBJ2-7, reads DSGVTQTPKHLITATGQRVTLRCSPRSGDLSVYWYQQSLDQGLQFLIQYYNGEERAKGNILERFSAQQFPDLHSELNLSSLELGDSALYFCASSASGTGLEQYFGPGTRLTVT.

The rearrangement uses TRBV7-3 and TRBJ1-4; 9 bases match TRBD1. The CDR3 runs 17 residues. Germline CDR1 SGHTA, CDR2 FQGTGA. V was pared by 0 bases and J by 8 bases, with 10 bases of the junction left unmatched. For the CDR3, the DNA is TGTGCCAGCAGCTTAACGGGTCCGGGACAGGGCAGGGAAAAACTGTTTTTT. Encoded protein: CASSLTGPGQGREKLFF.

The V and J genes are TRBV27 and TRBJ2-7; 8 bases fit TRBD1. The CDR3 runs to 16 residues. The ends lost 0 bases at V and 2 bases at J; junction bases unmatched: 6. Germline V gene sequence: CDR1 MNHEY, CDR2 SMNVEV (reference sequence). CDR3 nucleotide sequence: TGTGCCAGCAGTTTATCGGGACAGGTAGGGGCCTACGAGCAGTACTTC. Its translation: CASSLSGQVGAYEQYF.

This clonotype was counted only a few times. V is TRBV20-1 and J is TRBJ2-5; possibly TRBD1 for D (6 bases). CDR3 length: 17 amino acids. The germline CDR1 and CDR2 sequences are DFQATT and SNEGSKA (reference sequence). V was clipped by 6 bases and J by 1 base, with 24 bases between them. The CDR3 region is CSADDLPKTGSQETQYF. Here the CDR3 DNA reads TGCAGTGCCGACGACTTACCTAAAACAGGGTCCCAAGAGACCCAGTACTTC.

This clonotype was counted a few times. The chain carries TRBV6-2 or TRBV6-3 and TRBJ2-5; the D is unclear. The J call could be wrong; TRBJ2-1 is a better fit for the DNA end. This CDR3 is 13 amino acids long. The germline gives CDR1 MNHEY, CDR2 SVGEGT. The DNA of the CDR3 is TGTGCCAGCAGCCAAACGCGCCAGAATGAGCAGTTCTTC. Its translation is CASSQTRQNEQFF.

This chain joins TRBV29-1 and TRBJ1-1; D unresolved. Trimming cost V 3 bases and J 0 bases, with 8 bases left between them. The CDR3 runs to 13 residues. In germline, CDR1 is SQVTM, CDR2 ANQGSEA. The CDR3 is CSVDGLMNTEAFF. DNA of the CDR3: TGCAGCGTTGATGGGCTCATGAACACTGAAGCTTTCTTT.

This clonotype was detected a few times. This chain joins TRBV14 and TRBJ2-1; tentative D call: TRBD2 (6 bases). The germline V gene encodes CDR1 SGHDN and CDR2 FVKESK. The CDR3 has 17 residues. The V gene lost 6 bases and the J gene lost 5 bases, with 23 bases spanning the gap. The CDR3 coding sequence is TGTGCCAGCAGTTCAGAAAACAAGGCGGGGCCCCACAATGAGCAGTTCTTC. It translates to CASSSENKAGPHNEQFF.

The CDR3 sequence is CASRWDGQETQYF. CDR3 coding DNA: TGTGCCAGCAGATGGGACGGCCAAGAGACCCAGTACTTC. The chain joins TRBV28 to TRBJ2-5; D might be TRBD1 or TRBD2, each matching 5 bases. V was cut by 6 bases and J by 1 base, with 9 bases left in between. The V gene's germline CDR1 is MDHEN and CDR2 SYDVKM. The CDR3 loop spans 13 amino acids.

The rearrangement links TRBV20-1 to TRBJ1-5; D gene uncertain. The V end lost 3 bases, the J end lost 4 bases, and 19 bases lay between the germline ends. This CDR3 contains 16 residues. Germline V gene data show CDR1 as DFQATT and CDR2 as SNEGSKA (reference sequence). The CDR3 reads CSASDPGPQRNQPQHF. For the CDR3, the DNA is TGCAGTGCTAGTGATCCCGGGCCCCAAAGAAATCAGCCCCAGCATTTT.

This chain connects TRBV29-1 to TRBJ2-5; D gene ambiguous. The V and J ends lost 2 bases and 5 bases respectively, with 9 bases between them. From germline, CDR1 is SQVTM and CDR2 ANQGSEA. The CDR3 extends over 12 amino acids. Here the CDR3 reads CSVEHRAETQYF. CDR3 sequence (DNA): TGCAGCGTTGAACATAGGGCCGAGACCCAGTACTTC. Full variable domain (outside the CDR3, taken from reference TRBV29-1 and TRBJ2-5): SAVISQKPSRDICQRGTSLTIQCQVDSQVTMMFWYRQQPGQSLTLIATANQGSEATYESGFVIDKFPISRPNLTFSTLTVSNMSPEDSSIYLCSVEHRAETQYFGPGTRLLVL.

This clonotype was counted only a few times. This chain connects TRBV11-2 to TRBJ2-5; 7 nucleotides align to TRBD2. With V trimmed by 0 bases and J by 5 bases, 15 bases remained unmatched. The V gene's germline CDR1 is SGHAT and CDR2 FQNNGV. This CDR3 region has 18 residues. The CDR3 region has the DNA TGTGCCAGCAGCTTAGATGAGGTTGGGGCGGGAGATTATGAGACCCAGTACTTC. Encoded protein: CASSLDEVGAGDYETQYF.

J is TRBJ2-4 and V is TRBV14, with 8 bases aligning to TRBD2. This CDR3 comprises 16 residues. The V and J ends lost 5 bases and 3 bases, in that order; junction bases with no gene match: 9. Germline V gene lookup returns CDR1 SGHDN and CDR2 FVKESK. The CDR3 is CASSNGLASYKNIQYF. The CDR3 bases are TGTGCCAGCAGCAACGGACTAGCCAGTTACAAAAACATTCAGTACTTC.

The chain is built from TRBV5-1 and TRBJ2-7; TRBD2 might be the D (7 bases). The CDR3 is 14 amino acids. Germline-derived CDR1 and CDR2 are SGHRS and YFSETQ. The V end lost 2 bases, the J end lost 2 bases, and 11 bases lay between the germline ends. The CDR3 loop reads CASSFLGGPYEQYF. CDR3 in DNA: TGCGCCAGCAGCTTCCTCGGGGGGCCCTACGAGCAGTACTTC.

V usage is TRBV30 and J usage is TRBJ2-1; D unresolved. Trimming took off 3 bases at V and 7 bases at J, with 7 bases between the two ends. The CDR3 sequence is 11 residues long. CDR1 and CDR2 (germline): GTSNPN, SVGIG (reference sequence). The DNA of the CDR3 is TGTGCCTGGAGCCTAGTAAATGAGCAGTTCTTC. Translating it yields CAWSLVNEQFF. Supplemented by reference TRBV30 and TRBJ2-1, the full variable domain reads SQTIHQWPATLVQPVGSPLSLECTVEGTSNPNLYWYRQAAGRGLQLLFYSVGIGQISSEVPQNLSASRPQDRQFILSSKKLLLSDSGFYLCAWSLVNEQFFGPGTRLTVL.

This clonotype was found a few times. The chain combines TRBV7-3 with TRBJ1-1; D remains ambiguous. The germline V gene encodes CDR1 SGHTA and CDR2 FQGTGA. V gave up 1 base and J gave up 1 base, with 10 bases separating them. This CDR3 contains 15 residues. The CDR3 DNA sequence: TGTGCCAGCAGCTTAATGGGGATCCGGAACACTGAAGCTTTCTTT. This gives the protein CASSLMGIRNTEAFF.

The chain recombines TRBV25-1 with TRBJ1-4, with D possibly being TRBD1 (6 bases). V was shortened by 1 base and J by 6 bases, with 15 bases between the two germline ends. CDR1 is MGHDK and CDR2 is SYGVNS in the germline V gene. The CDR3 totals 16 residues. CDR3 sequence (DNA): TGTGCCAGCAGTGAATTTTCGGGGGCTGGGGATGAAAAACTGTTTTTT. Encoded protein: CASSEFSGAGDEKLFF.

There are a few counts of this clonotype. The CDR3 coding sequence is TGCAGCGTCCGAGACGATGAGCAGTTCTTC. It codes for CSVRDDEQFF. This chain connects TRBV29-1 to TRBJ2-1; D gene uncertain. Germline values: CDR1 SQVTM, CDR2 ANQGSEA. The CDR3 loop spans 10 amino acids. V lost 6 bases and J lost 8, with 8 bases in between.

The gene calls are TRBV7-2 and TRBJ2-5; 8 bases align to TRBD2. The CDR3 contains 16 residues. Trimming removed 1 base from V and 4 bases from J; junction bases left unmatched: 8. Per germline, CDR1 SGHTA and CDR2 FQGNSA. CDR3 protein: CASSLVRGRLSETQYF. CDR3 coding DNA: TGTGCCAGCAGCTTAGTACGCGGGAGGCTCTCAGAGACCCAGTACTTC. Variable domain in full (rest from reference TRBV7-2 and TRBJ2-5): GAGVSQSPSNKVTEKGKDVELRCDPISGHTALYWYRQSLGQGLEFLIYFQGNSAPDKSGLPSDRFSAERTGGSVSTLTIQRTQQEDSAVYLCASSLVRGRLSETQYFGPGTRLLVL.

This sequence joins TRBV28 and TRBJ2-5, with D perhaps matching TRBD2 (6 bases). CDR3 size: 15 residues. The V end was cut by 6 bases, the J end by 11 bases, with 25 bases between. The germline CDR1 and CDR2 sequences are MDHEN and SYDVKM. The CDR3 nucleotides are TGTGCCAGCAGACAACCTCGGGCCGATCCTCGGGAGCAGTACTTC. This encodes CASRQPRADPREQYF.